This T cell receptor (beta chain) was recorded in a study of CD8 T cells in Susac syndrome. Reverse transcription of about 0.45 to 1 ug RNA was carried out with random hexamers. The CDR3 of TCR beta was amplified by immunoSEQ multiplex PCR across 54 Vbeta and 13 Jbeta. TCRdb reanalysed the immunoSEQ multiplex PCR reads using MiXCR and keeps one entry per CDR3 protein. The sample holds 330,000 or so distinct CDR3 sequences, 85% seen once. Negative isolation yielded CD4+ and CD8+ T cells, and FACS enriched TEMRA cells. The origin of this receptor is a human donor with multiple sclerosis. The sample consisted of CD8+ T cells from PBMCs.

Written as DNA, the CDR3 is TGCGCCAGCAGCCAGGGGACAGGGCAAGAGACCCAGTACTTC. This encodes CASSQGTGQETQYF. The chain is built from TRBV4-3 and TRBJ2-5; TRBD1 aligns across 9 bases. The CDR3 sequence is 14 residues long. Germline CDR1 and CDR2: LGHNA and YSLEER. The trim removed 3 bases at V and 2 bases at J, leaving 1 base unmatched.